A single sample gave rise to the 20 T cell receptor beta chains below, sequenced in a study of cytomegalovirus exposure and HLA in healthy donors. Primers included in the PCR were 60 Vbeta and 13 Jbeta primers. Libraries were prepared by immunoSEQ multiplex PCR; TCRdb keeps only in-frame clonotypes and omits some of them. The sample gives more than 95,000 clones, about 81% of which show up once; about 1% is in the top ten. Sequencing was performed on PBMCs. These receptors originate from a woman in her thirties in good health and CMV-seronegative.

The V call is TRBV7-8, the J call TRBJ2-7; 7 nucleotides match TRBD2. This CDR3 region has 14 residues. CDR1 SGHVS and CDR2 FQNEAQ come from the germline V gene. Trimming removed 8 bases from V and 4 bases from J; junction bases left unmatched: 11. This CDR3 reads CASVPSGAKYEQYF. The CDR3 nucleotides are TGTGCCAGCGTACCGAGCGGGGCAAAGTACGAGCAGTACTTC.

J is TRBJ2-3 and V is TRBV6-1, with 11 positions matching TRBD2. CDR1 and CDR2 (germline): MNHNS, SASEGT. The CDR3 extends over 15 amino acids. The V gene end was trimmed by 1 base and the J gene end by 4 bases; junction bases not matched to a gene: 1. The CDR3 coding sequence is TGTGCCAGCAGTGAAGTAGCGGGGGGGCCAGATACGCAGTATTTT. Translation: CASSEVAGGPDTQYF.

This clone was detected once. V gene TRBV5-4 combines with J gene TRBJ2-1, with TRBD2 identical over 7 bases. With V trimmed by 1 base and J by 6 bases, 4 bases remained unmatched. CDR1 and CDR2 (germline): SGHNT, YYREEE (reference sequence). The CDR3 has 14 amino acids. CDR3 bases: TGTGCCAGCAGCTTGCAGGGAGGGAGCAATGAGCAGTTCTTC. Translating it yields CASSLQGGSNEQFF.

This sequence joins TRBV30 and TRBJ2-1, with D perhaps matching TRBD2 (5 bases). The V end was cut by 5 bases, the J end by 7 bases, with 9 bases between. This CDR3 comprises 11 residues. In germline, CDR1 is GTSNPN, CDR2 SVGIG (reference sequence). The CDR3 loop is CAWATRNEQFF. The CDR3 region has the DNA TGTGCCTGGGCTACTAGAAATGAGCAGTTCTTC.

This chain joins TRBV5-4 and TRBJ2-5; 7 bases match TRBD2. V trimming: 6 bases; J trimming: 2 bases; junction bases outside the gene matches: 4. Per germline, CDR1 SGHNT and CDR2 YYREEE (reference sequence). The CDR3 extends over 13 amino acids. The CDR3 sequence: CASTWGGQETQYF. The CDR3 coding sequence is TGTGCCAGCACCTGGGGGGGGCAAGAGACCCAGTACTTC.

This clone was picked up a small number of times. The chain couples TRBV5-1 to TRBJ2-2, with D hard to call. Germline assignment: CDR1 SGHRS and CDR2 YFSETQ. The germline V and J ends were trimmed by 0 bases and 0 bases, with 6 bases remaining between them. There are 15 residues in the CDR3. For the CDR3, the DNA is TGCGCCAGCAGCTTGGGAGTTACGAACACCGGGGAGCTGTTTTTT. This gives the protein CASSLGVTNTGELFF. Combining the CDR3 with reference TRBV5-1 and TRBJ2-2 gives the whole variable domain KAGVTQTPRYLIKTRGQQVTLSCSPISGHRSVSWYQQTPGQGLQFLFEYFSETQRNKGNFPGRFSGRQFSNSRSEMNVSTLELGDSALYLCASSLGVTNTGELFFGEGSRLTVL.

The genes are TRBV4-1 and TRBJ1-2, with 10 bases matching TRBD1. The CDR3 has 14 residues. V lost 3 bases and J lost 8; bases outside the gene matches: 6. Germline CDR1 reads MGHRA; CDR2 reads YSYEKL. CDR3 sequence reads: CASSQTGGAGGYTF. The CDR3 bases are TGCGCCAGCAGCCAGACAGGGGGCGCGGGGGGCTACACCTTC.

V and J are TRBV29-1 and TRBJ2-7, with 9 bases identical to TRBD1. Germline trimming cut 6 bases from V and 1 base from J; bases unmatched to any gene: 1. Germline CDR1 reads SQVTM; CDR2 reads ANQGSEA. The CDR3 covers 12 residues. CDR3 nucleotides: TGCAGCGTGGGACAGGGATCCTACGAGCAGTACTTC. Its translation: CSVGQGSYEQYF.

V gene TRBV4-3 combines with J gene TRBJ1-2; 7 bases line up with TRBD1. V shed 0 bases, J shed 8 bases, and the junction held 15 bases outside the gene matches. Germline assignment: CDR1 LGHNA and CDR2 YSLEER. The CDR3 has 17 amino acids. The CDR3 reads CASSQDVSGQGVWGYTF. In DNA, the CDR3 is TGCGCCAGCAGCCAAGATGTTAGTGGTCAGGGGGTTTGGGGCTACACCTTC.

The rearrangement joins TRBV9 to TRBJ2-3; 10 nucleotides match TRBD2. The CDR3 totals 14 residues. The V gene end was trimmed by 2 bases and the J gene end by 3 bases; junction bases not matched to a gene: 0. Germline V lookup: CDR1 SGDLS, CDR2 YYNGEE. CDR3 loop: CASSVSGGTDTQYF. The CDR3 DNA reads as TGTGCCAGCAGCGTTAGCGGGGGGACAGATACGCAGTATTTT.

The chain joins TRBV18 to TRBJ1-1, with TRBD1 matching 7 bases. Germline assignment: CDR1 KGHSH and CDR2 LQKENI. CDR3 length: 14 residues. V dropped 3 bases and J dropped 1; count of bases not matched to a gene: 2. CDR3 in DNA: TGTGCCAGCTCACCCGGGACAGAGAACACTGAAGCTTTCTTT. It is translated as CASSPGTENTEAFF.

The chain couples TRBV4-1 to TRBJ2-1; 8 bases agree with TRBD2. CDR3 length: 15 residues. V gave up 0 bases and J gave up 7 bases; unmatched junction bases: 5. The germline V gene has CDR1 MGHRA and CDR2 YSYEKL. The CDR3 DNA sequence: TGCGCCAGCAGCCAAGAAGGACTAGCAGCTAATGAGCAGTTCTTC. Amino acid sequence: CASSQEGLAANEQFF.

The chain couples TRBV7-2 to TRBJ1-3; D perhaps matches TRBD1 (6 bases). This CDR3 is built from 14 residues. V lost 5 bases, J lost 2 bases, and 10 bases lay in between. Germline loops: CDR1 SGHTA, CDR2 FQGNSA. CDR3 sequence (DNA): TGTGCCAGCAGCCAGACAGGAGCTGGAAACACCATATATTTT. This gives the protein CASSQTGAGNTIYF.

This sequence joins TRBV6-5 and TRBJ1-1; D perhaps matches TRBD1 (5 bases). Germline V CDR1 and CDR2: MNHEY, SVGAGI. The V end was cut by 4 bases, the J end by 1 base, with 10 bases between. The CDR3 covers 14 residues. CDR3 DNA sequence: TGTGCCAGCAGTTGGGGGAGGGGGAACACTGAAGCTTTCTTT. Translating gives CASSWGRGNTEAFF.

The V call is TRBV7-6, the J call TRBJ2-3; D not certain. The CDR3 spans 13 residues. Trimming took off 4 bases at V and 1 base at J, with 6 bases between the two ends. CDR1 and CDR2 (germline): SGHVS, FNYEAQ. CDR3 DNA: TGTGCCAGCAGCTCAACGGGCACAGATACGCAGTATTTT. The encoded protein is CASSSTGTDTQYF.

This chain uses TRBV11-3 with TRBJ1-1, with D tentatively TRBD1 (5 bases). V lost 0 bases and J 3 bases, leaving 8 bases between the germline ends. The CDR3 covers 14 residues. Germline CDR1 reads SGHNT; CDR2 reads YENEEA. The CDR3 here is CASSLEEGDTEAFF. Here the CDR3 DNA reads TGTGCCAGCAGCTTAGAGGAAGGGGACACTGAAGCTTTCTTT.

The genes are TRBV25-1 and TRBJ1-2; 9 bases fit TRBD1. The CDR3 is 16 amino acids. With 1 base clipped from V and 8 bases from J, the junction kept 11 bases outside the gene matches. Germline V gives CDR1 MGHDK, CDR2 SYGVNS. For the CDR3, the DNA is TGTGCCAGCAGTGAATCTCAAAGGGACAGGGTATTAGGCTACACCTTC. As protein: CASSESQRDRVLGYTF.

The chain links TRBV18 to TRBJ2-2; D perhaps matches TRBD1 (5 bases). CDR3 length: 15 amino acids. From germline, CDR1 is KGHSH and CDR2 LQKENI. The germline V and J ends were trimmed by 0 bases and 4 bases, with 9 bases remaining between them. The CDR3 DNA sequence: TGTGCCAGCTCACCACCCGGAAGGGGCACCGGGGAGCTGTTTTTT. Translation: CASSPPGRGTGELFF.

The rearrangement uses TRBV4-1 and TRBJ2-3; 7 bases line up with TRBD2. Germline CDR1 is MGHRA and CDR2 is YSYEKL. The ends lost 4 bases at V and 3 bases at J; junction bases unmatched: 10. The CDR3 is 16 amino acids. The CDR3 DNA sequence: TGCGCCAGCAGCCCCAAGCCGGGACTACTAACAGATACGCAGTATTTT. Its translation: CASSPKPGLLTDTQYF.

V gene TRBV4-1 combines with J gene TRBJ1-1; maybe TRBD1 (5 bases). Trimming pared 0 bases from V and 4 bases from J, leaving 18 bases between. Germline V lookup: CDR1 MGHRA, CDR2 YSYEKL. This CDR3 comprises 17 residues. The CDR3 is CASSQEGGAILGTEAFF. As DNA, the CDR3 is TGCGCCAGCAGCCAAGAAGGAGGGGCCATATTAGGCACTGAAGCTTTCTTT.